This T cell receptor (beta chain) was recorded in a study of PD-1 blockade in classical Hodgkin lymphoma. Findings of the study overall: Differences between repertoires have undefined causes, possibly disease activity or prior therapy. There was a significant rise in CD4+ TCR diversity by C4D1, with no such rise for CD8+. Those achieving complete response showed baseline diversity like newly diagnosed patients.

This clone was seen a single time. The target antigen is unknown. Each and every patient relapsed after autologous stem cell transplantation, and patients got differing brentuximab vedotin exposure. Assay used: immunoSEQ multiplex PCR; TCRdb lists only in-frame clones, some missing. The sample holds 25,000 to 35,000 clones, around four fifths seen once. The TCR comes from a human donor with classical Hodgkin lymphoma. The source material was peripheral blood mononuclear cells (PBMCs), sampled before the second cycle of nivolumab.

For the CDR3, the DNA is TGTGCCTGGAGTCCCGGCCCCGGGCGTAGCGCCGGGGAGCTGTTTTTT. Protein: CAWSPGPGRSAGELFF. This sequence joins TRBV30 and TRBJ2-2; D perhaps matches TRBD2 (5 bases). V lost 2 bases and J 6 bases, leaving 19 bases between the germline ends. Germline V lookup: CDR1 GTSNPN, CDR2 SVGIG (reference sequence). This CDR3 comprises 16 residues.